Listed below are T cell receptor beta chains from one sample, sequenced in a study of T cells in tuberculosis. TCRdb's table, derived via immunoSEQ multiplex PCR, lists solely in-frame clones and lacks some. The sample has 33,000 or so clones, roughly 93% seen once. Sample: PBMCs. The receptors stem from a donor between 10 and 29 years old with latent tuberculosis or without tuberculosis infection. The CDR3 runs from the conserved cysteine through the conserved F or W. The order of the fields is clone size, J gene, D gene, V gene, CDR3 protein, CDR3 DNA. The D gene is left open where the match is weak. Only some rows state a clone size, as once, few, many or a class for expanded clones.

>.|TRBJ1-1|.|TRBV7-8
CASSPGVVRANTEAFF
TGTGCCAGCAGCCCGGGTGTAGTCAGGGCGAACACTGAAGCTTTCTTT
>.|TRBJ1-1|.|TRBV9
CASSVGGAMNTEAFF
TGTGCCAGCAGCGTAGGGGGAGCCATGAACACTGAAGCTTTCTTT
>.|TRBJ1-2|.|TRBV30
CAWGPGLLNYGYTF
TGTGCCTGGGGGCCGGGACTTTTAAACTATGGCTACACCTTC
>.|TRBJ1-4|.|TRBV4-3
CASSQGRGGEKLFF
TGCGCCAGCAGCCAGGGCAGGGGTGGTGAAAAACTGTTTTTT
>.|TRBJ2-3|TRBD1|TRBV5-1
CASSLVRDSSTDTQYF
TGCGCCAGCAGCTTGGTCCGGGACAGTAGCACAGATACGCAGTATTTT
>few|TRBJ1-6|TRBD1|TRBV5-6
CASSHGQGENSPLHF
TGTGCCAGCAGCCACGGACAGGGCGAAAATTCACCCCTCCACTTT
>.|TRBJ1-1|.|TRBV30
CVFRSPMNTEAFF
TGTGTGTTCAGATCCCCCATGAACACTGAAGCTTTCTTT
>.|TRBJ1-5|.|TRBV6-1
CASSEISPGWPQHF
TGTGCCAGCAGTGAAATAAGCCCAGGCTGGCCCCAGCATTTT
>once|TRBJ1-1|TRBD1|TRBV19
CASETGSSYLMNTEAFF
TGTGCCAGTGAGACAGGGTCAAGTTACCTCATGAACACTGAAGCTTTCTTT
>.|TRBJ2-1|.|TRBV15
CATSRVRVRNEQFF
TGTGCCACCAGCAGAGTCAGGGTGCGGAATGAGCAGTTCTTC
>.|TRBJ1-4|.|TRBV19
CASSIGGGATNEKLFF
TGTGCCAGTAGTATTGGGGGGGGCGCAACTAATGAAAAACTGTTTTTT
>.|TRBJ1-5|TRBD1|TRBV18
CASSQGTDSNQPQHF
TGTGCCAGCTCACAGGGGACAGATAGCAATCAGCCCCAGCATTTT
>.|TRBJ1-4|TRBD1|TRBV5-1
CASSLADLTGGGEKLFF
TGCGCCAGCAGCTTGGCCGATTTGACAGGGGGAGGTGAAAAACTGTTTTTT
>.|TRBJ1-1|TRBD1|TRBV25-1
CASSGGTGNKNTEAFF
TGTGCCAGCAGTGGCGGGACAGGGAATAAGAACACTGAAGCTTTCTTT
>once|TRBJ2-7|.|TRBV9
CASSVAPTGSHEQYF
TGTGCCAGCAGCGTAGCTCCAACAGGCAGCCACGAGCAGTACTTC
>.|TRBJ1-2|.|TRBV5-4
CASSFWALSDYTF
TGTGCCAGCAGCTTCTGGGCTCTCTCTGACTACACCTTC
>.|TRBJ1-4|.|TRBV19
CASSMTGRTNEKLFF
TGTGCCAGTAGTATGACGGGGAGAACTAATGAAAAACTGTTTTTT
>.|TRBJ2-7|.|TRBV9
CASSVSPFTYEQYF
TGTGCCAGCAGCGTATCCCCCTTTACCTACGAGCAGTACTTC
>.|TRBJ1-4|.|TRBV30
CAWSQSGLREKLFF
TGTGCCTGGAGTCAATCGGGTTTAAGAGAAAAACTGTTTTTT
>.|TRBJ2-5|.|TRBV4-3
CASSQDWGAETQYF
TGCGCCAGCAGCCAAGATTGGGGAGCAGAGACCCAGTACTTC
>.|TRBJ2-7|TRBD2|TRBV7-6
CASSLASGGALTYEQYF
TGTGCCAGCAGCTTAGCTAGCGGGGGGGCCTTAACCTACGAGCAGTACTTC
>few|TRBJ1-2|.|TRBV6-1
CASSESFYTF
TGTGCCAGCAGCGAGTCCTTCTACACCTTC
>few|TRBJ1-6|.|TRBV4-1
CASSQGGRGGSPLHF
TGCGCCAGCAGCCAGGGGGGACGGGGAGGGTCACCCCTCCACTTT
>once|TRBJ2-3|.|TRBV21-1
CASSKKPGVDTQYF
TGTGCCAGCAGCAAAAAACCTGGAGTAGATACGCAGTATTTT
>.|TRBJ1-2|TRBD1|TRBV19
CASTGGYYGYTF
TGTGCCAGTACAGGGGGCTACTATGGCTACACCTTC
>.|TRBJ2-2|.|TRBV30
CARDSTGSNTGELFF
TGTGCCAGGGATTCCACAGGATCGAACACCGGGGAGCTGTTTTTT
>.|TRBJ1-3|.|TRBV20-1
CSATTGNTIYF
TGCAGTGCTACAACAGGAAACACCATATATTTT
>.|TRBJ2-1|TRBD2|TRBV7-6
CASSFSGGAYEQFF
TGTGCCAGCAGCTTCAGCGGGGGGGCCTATGAGCAGTTCTTC
>.|TRBJ2-3|.|TRBV7-7
CASSLQQGVLTDTQYF
TGTGCCAGCAGCCTTCAACAGGGAGTCTTGACAGATACGCAGTATTTT
>.|TRBJ2-5|TRBD2|TRBV5-4
CASSSGLAANQETQYF
TGTGCCAGCAGCTCCGGACTAGCGGCTAACCAAGAGACCCAGTACTTC
>.|TRBJ2-1|TRBD2|TRBV27
CASRLAGGPYNEQFF
TGTGCCAGTAGGCTAGCGGGGGGGCCCTACAATGAGCAGTTCTTC
>.|TRBJ1-3|.|TRBV5-4
CASSPEAGSVGNTIYF
TGTGCCAGCAGCCCAGAGGCAGGGTCGGTTGGAAACACCATATATTTT
>.|TRBJ2-7|TRBD2|TRBV19
CASSMRAGTSGEIYEQYF
TGTGCCAGTAGTATGAGGGCCGGGACTAGCGGGGAGATCTACGAGCAGTACTTC
>.|TRBJ2-7|.|TRBV5-5
CASSLAGLYSYEQYF
TGTGCCAGCAGCTTGGCCGGACTGTATTCCTACGAGCAGTACTTC
>.|TRBJ1-5|.|TRBV30
CAWSDPRELGNQPQHF
TGTGCCTGGAGTGACCCTAGGGAGTTAGGCAATCAGCCCCAGCATTTT
>.|TRBJ2-1|TRBD1|TRBV9
CASSPRTGTYNEQFF
TGTGCCAGCAGCCCACGGACAGGGACCTACAATGAGCAGTTCTTC
>.|TRBJ2-7|.|TRBV4-3
CASSQELTRYEQYF
TGCGCCAGCAGCCAAGAACTAACTCGCTACGAGCAGTACTTC
>.|TRBJ1-2|TRBD1|TRBV30
CAWSPPGTGTYGYTF
TGTGCCTGGAGCCCTCCCGGGACAGGGACCTATGGCTACACCTTC
>.|TRBJ1-1|.|TRBV19
CASSIQGMMNTEAFF
TGTGCCAGTAGTATTCAGGGAATGATGAACACTGAAGCTTTCTTT
>once|TRBJ1-4|.|TRBV19
CASSIKFRAREKLFF
TGTGCCAGTAGTATAAAATTCAGGGCACGTGAAAAACTGTTTTTT
>.|TRBJ1-3|.|TRBV2
CASSEVTGTPGNTIYF
TGTGCCAGCAGTGAAGTCACCGGGACTCCTGGAAACACCATATATTTT
>.|TRBJ2-7|TRBD1|TRBV2
CASSEVRTGAGEQYF
TGTGCCAGCAGTGAAGTGCGGACAGGGGCTGGCGAGCAGTACTTC
>.|TRBJ2-2|.|TRBV5-1
CASALTGSDTGELFF
TGCGCCAGCGCCTTAACAGGGTCCGACACCGGGGAGCTGTTTTTT
>.|TRBJ2-7|.|TRBV4-3
CASSQEDSSYEQYF
TGCGCCAGCAGCCAAGAAGACAGTAGTTACGAGCAGTACTTC
>.|TRBJ1-2|.|TRBV7-2
CASSKRGSYGYTF
TGTGCCAGCAGCAAAAGGGGGAGCTATGGCTACACCTTC
>.|TRBJ1-2|TRBD1|TRBV5-6
CASSLERDSGYTF
TGTGCCAGCAGCTTGGAAAGGGACAGCGGCTACACCTTC
>few|TRBJ2-7|.|TRBV11-2
CASSLDNYEQYF
TGTGCCAGCAGCTTAGATAACTACGAGCAGTACTTC